The 32 T cell receptor beta chains below were found in one sample sequenced in a study of cytotoxic CD8 clonotypes in ibrutinib-treated CLL. TCRdb's copy holds only in-frame clones and misses some; the assay was immunoSEQ multiplex PCR. The sample has 100,000 or so clones, 58% seen once. The sample was PBMCs, taken after 24 months of ibrutinib treatment. The receptor source for this set is a human donor with chronic lymphocytic leukemia.

This clone was observed at least ten times. The J gene is TRBJ1-3, the V gene TRBV6-5; D gene ambiguous. The ends were cut back, 3 bases at V and 3 bases at J, with 6 bases in the middle. The germline CDR1 and CDR2 sequences are MNHEY and SVGAGI. This CDR3 comprises 13 residues. CDR3 residues: CASSYGIGNTIYF. The CDR3 DNA sequence: TGTGCCAGCAGTTATGGTATTGGAAACACCATATATTTT.

The chain couples TRBV9 to TRBJ1-1, with 8 bases lining up with TRBD1. The trim removed 3 bases at V and 5 bases at J, leaving 9 bases unmatched. CDR1 SGDLS and CDR2 YYNGEE come from the germline V gene. The CDR3 spans 15 residues. The chain's CDR3 is CASSARQGRGTEAFF. CDR3 coding DNA: TGTGCCAGCAGCGCCAGACAGGGGAGGGGGACTGAAGCTTTCTTT.

This chain connects TRBV6-5 to TRBJ2-7; 7 nucleotides agree with TRBD2. V dropped 2 bases and J dropped 6; count of bases not matched to a gene: 7. This CDR3 spans 14 amino acids. The germline V gene has CDR1 MNHEY and CDR2 SVGAGI. CDR3: CASSYDQRGSEQYF. The CDR3 region has the DNA TGTGCCAGCAGTTACGACCAGCGGGGTAGCGAGCAGTACTTC.

Written as DNA, the CDR3 is TGTGCCAGCAGCTCTATGGCGTTCACTGAAGCTTTCTTT. This encodes CASSSMAFTEAFF. The chain recombines TRBV7-6 with TRBJ1-1, with D unclear. V lost 4 bases, J lost 4 bases, and 10 bases lay in between. Germline CDR1 SGHVS, CDR2 FNYEAQ. This CDR3 contains 13 residues.

This sequence joins TRBV19 and TRBJ1-1, with 7 positions matching TRBD1. The CDR3 is 13 residues long. J was trimmed by 6 bases and V by 3 bases; bases with no gene match: 4. CDR1 is LNHDA, CDR2 SQIVND, per germline (reference sequence). The CDR3 region has the DNA TGTGCCAGTAGTATCAAGGGGGCATCTGAAGCTTTCTTT. As protein: CASSIKGASEAFF.

This clone was counted only a few times. The chain couples TRBV7-8 to TRBJ1-6; 8 bases match TRBD1. The CDR3 is made up of 15 amino acids. After removal of 6 bases from V and 9 bases from J, the junction contained 10 bases not matched to a gene. Germline V CDR1 and CDR2: SGHVS, FQNEAQ. This chain's CDR3 is CASSKDRALGSPLHF. CDR3 nucleotides: TGTGCCAGCAGTAAGGACAGGGCCCTAGGTTCACCCCTCCACTTT.

CDR3 sequence reads: CASSDRGSTSVFEQYF. The DNA for the CDR3 is TGTGCCAGCAGCGATCGGGGTAGTACTAGCGTGTTTGAGCAGTACTTC. The J gene is TRBJ2-7, the V gene TRBV7-9; 7 positions match TRBD2. With V trimmed by 5 bases and J by 7 bases, 17 bases remained unmatched. Per germline, CDR1 SEHNR and CDR2 FQNEAQ (reference sequence). CDR3 length: 16 amino acids.

The chain recombines TRBV7-2 with TRBJ2-2, with a possible D match to TRBD1 (6 bases). This CDR3 spans 14 amino acids. The V end lost 5 bases, the J end lost 4 bases, and 11 bases lay between the germline ends. Looked up from germline, CDR1 is SGHTA and CDR2 is FQGNSA. This CDR3 reads CASSDRTATGELFF. The CDR3, as DNA: TGTGCCAGCAGCGACCGGACAGCCACCGGGGAGCTGTTTTTT.

This clone was detected once. The chain is built from TRBV25-1 and TRBJ2-1; D is unclear. CDR1 is MGHDK and CDR2 is SYGVNS in the germline V gene. This CDR3 is 13 amino acids long. With 5 bases removed from V and 10 bases from J, the gap between germline ends came to 15 bases. The CDR3 DNA is TGTGCCAGCAGTAACCCGAAAGGGCAGGAGCAGTTCTTC. Amino acid sequence: CASSNPKGQEQFF.

The sample holds a few counts of this clone. The V gene is TRBV5-8, the J gene TRBJ2-5; the D gene is possibly TRBD1 (6 bases). Trimming removed 4 bases from V and 2 bases from J, with 15 bases in between. This CDR3 spans 15 amino acids. The germline V gene encodes CDR1 SGHTS and CDR2 YDEGEE. CDR3 sequence: CASSTTGYPQETQYF. CDR3 DNA: TGTGCCAGCAGCACGACAGGCTACCCTCAAGAGACCCAGTACTTC. Full variable domain (remainder filled in from reference TRBV5-8 and TRBJ2-5): EAGVTQSPTHLIKTRGQQATLRCSPISGHTSVYWYQQALGLGLQFLLWYDEGEERNRGNFPPRFSGRQFPNYSSELNVNALELEDSALYLCASSTTGYPQETQYFGPGTRLLVL.

V is TRBV25-1 and J is TRBJ2-7; TRBD1 matches at 9 bases. Germline assignment: CDR1 MGHDK and CDR2 SYGVNS. Germline trimming cut 6 bases from V and 3 bases from J; bases unmatched to any gene: 0. The CDR3 runs to 12 residues. The CDR3, as DNA: TGTGCCAGCAGGGGACAGGGCTACGAGCAGTACTTC. Translating gives CASRGQGYEQYF.

The gene calls are TRBV5-1 and TRBJ2-5; D gene uncertain. The CDR3 consists of 12 residues. CDR1 and CDR2 (germline): SGHRS, YFSETQ. Trimming stripped 3 bases from V and 5 bases from J, with 8 bases between. In DNA, the CDR3 is TGCGCCAGCAGCTCTAATTCGGAGACCCAGTACTTC. It encodes CASSSNSETQYF. Together with reference TRBV5-1 and TRBJ2-5, the CDR3 gives the full variable domain: KAGVTQTPRYLIKTRGQQVTLSCSPISGHRSVSWYQQTPGQGLQFLFEYFSETQRNKGNFPGRFSGRQFSNSRSEMNVSTLELGDSALYLCASSSNSETQYFGPGTRLLVL.

Only a few counts were recorded for this clone. The rearrangement uses TRBV6-5 and TRBJ1-2; 7 bases align to TRBD1. The CDR3 loop spans 13 amino acids. With 6 bases clipped from V and 4 bases from J, the junction kept 5 bases outside the gene matches. Germline values: CDR1 MNHEY, CDR2 SVGAGI. The CDR3 DNA reads as TGTGCCAGCAGCACACAGGGGACCTATGGCTACACCTTC. Protein: CASSTQGTYGYTF.

This chain links TRBV27 with TRBJ1-6; D unclear. This CDR3 is 14 amino acids long. Per the germline V gene, CDR1 is MNHEY and CDR2 is SMNVEV (reference sequence). Between the trimmed V and J ends, which lost 3 bases and 7 bases, there was a span of 10 bases. CDR3 DNA sequence: TGTGCCAGCAGTTTTCGGGAGGTCAATTCACCCCTCCACTTT. Its protein product is CASSFREVNSPLHF.

This clone was found a few times. V gene TRBV5-1 combines with J gene TRBJ2-7; the D is unclear. CDR1 and CDR2 from the germline V gene are SGHRS and YFSETQ. V gave up 0 bases and J gave up 3 bases, with 13 bases separating them. This CDR3 has 15 amino acids. The DNA of the CDR3 is TGCGCCAGCAGCTTGGACGTCAGTCTAAACTACGAGCAGTACTTC. Encoded protein: CASSLDVSLNYEQYF.

This clone was seen a few times. V usage is TRBV6-1 and J usage is TRBJ2-5, with no clear D. V shed 0 bases and J shed 5 bases, with 13 bases lying between them. Germline CDR1 reads MNHNS; CDR2 reads SASEGT. This CDR3 has 15 residues. The CDR3 loop is CASSEAQLFLETQYF. Here the CDR3 DNA reads TGTGCCAGCAGTGAAGCGCAGCTGTTCTTGGAGACCCAGTACTTC.

The chain links TRBV5-1 to TRBJ1-4, with a tentative D call TRBD1 (6 bases). This CDR3 has 15 amino acids. The germline gives CDR1 SGHRS, CDR2 YFSETQ. Trimming took off 5 bases at V and 2 bases at J, with 13 bases between the two ends. The chain's CDR3 is CASSTNRATNEKLFF. In DNA, the CDR3 is TGCGCCAGCAGTACGAACAGGGCGACTAATGAAAAACTGTTTTTT.

The rearrangement joins TRBV4-1 to TRBJ1-5; TRBD1 might be the D (6 bases). Between the trimmed V and J ends, which lost 4 bases and 0 bases, there was a span of 16 bases. This CDR3 contains 17 residues. Germline V gene sequence: CDR1 MGHRA, CDR2 YSYEKL. CDR3 loop: CASSPEGQGPSNQPQHF. CDR3 bases: TGCGCCAGCAGCCCCGAAGGGCAGGGGCCTAGCAATCAGCCCCAGCATTTT.

This clone has a handful of counts. An end of the junction differs from the germline gene, which may be a read error. The genes are TRBV12-5 and TRBJ2-5; D not resolved. This CDR3 region has 14 residues. Germline V gene data show CDR1 as LGHNT and CDR2 as FRNRAP. The CDR3 spells CASGLVPHGPSVHF. The CDR3 DNA sequence: TGTGCTAGTGGTTTGGTACCCCATGGGCCCTCGGTACACTTC. Filled out from reference TRBV12-5 and TRBJ2-5, the complete variable domain reads DARVTQTPRHKVTEMGQEVTMRCQPILGHNTVFWYRQTMMQGLELLAYFRNRAPLDDSGMPKDRFSAEMPDATLATLKIQPSEPRDSAVYFCASGLVPHGPSVHFGPGTRLLVL.

The chain couples TRBV20-1 to TRBJ2-3; D call uncertain. Germline V CDR1 and CDR2: DFQATT, SNEGSKA (reference sequence). V lost 6 bases and J lost 5, with 9 bases in between. This CDR3 contains 11 residues. The CDR3 region is CSAKQVDTQYF. The CDR3 region has the DNA TGCAGTGCGAAGCAGGTAGATACGCAGTATTTT.

In its sample, this clone was seen a few times. The chain carries TRBV9 and TRBJ1-4; D might be TRBD1 (5 bases). CDR1 and CDR2 from the germline V gene are SGDLS and YYNGEE. This CDR3 region has 16 residues. V was trimmed by 3 bases and J by 0 bases, leaving 12 bases between them. This CDR3 is CASSARVGPTNEKLFF. Written as DNA, the CDR3 is TGTGCCAGCAGCGCCAGGGTGGGCCCAACTAATGAAAAACTGTTTTTT.

This clone was detected only a few times. The V call is TRBV7-9, the J call TRBJ2-5; 11 bases are shared with TRBD2. Per germline, CDR1 SEHNR and CDR2 FQNEAQ (reference sequence). This CDR3 spans 17 amino acids. J gave up 5 bases and V 4 bases, and 12 bases lay outside the gene matches. In DNA form, the CDR3 reads TGTGCCAGCAGCTCCCCTAGCGGGGGGACCGCCGGTGAGACCCAGTACTTC. This encodes CASSSPSGGTAGETQYF.

The chain employs TRBV7-2 and TRBJ1-2; no clear D. The length of the CDR3 is 14 residues. V dropped 1 base and J dropped 9 bases, with 15 bases sitting between them. Germline lookup yields CDR1 SGHTA and CDR2 FQGNSA. The chain's CDR3 is CASSLDVASYSYTF. The CDR3 bases are TGTGCCAGCAGCTTAGATGTGGCTTCGTATAGCTACACCTTC. The full variable domain, its missing parts supplied by reference TRBV7-2 and TRBJ1-2, is GAGVSQSPSNKVTEKGKDVELRCDPISGHTALYWYRQSLGQGLEFLIYFQGNSAPDKSGLPSDRFSAERTGGSVSTLTIQRTQQEDSAVYLCASSLDVASYSYTFGSGTRLTVV.

The genes are TRBV5-1 and TRBJ2-6; D tentatively fits TRBD1 or TRBD2 (6 bases each). V gave up 4 bases and J gave up 2 bases, with 19 bases separating them. This CDR3 has 18 residues. Germline CDR1 reads SGHRS; CDR2 reads YFSETQ. The chain's CDR3 is CASSTLGGNMAGANVLTF. As DNA, the CDR3 is TGCGCCAGCAGCACCCTAGGGGGGAATATGGCTGGGGCCAACGTCCTGACTTTC.

The V call is TRBV28, the J call TRBJ2-1, with a weak D call TRBD1 (6 bases). Germline CDR1 is MDHEN and CDR2 is SYDVKM. This CDR3 comprises 14 residues. V shed 3 bases and J shed 5 bases, with 11 bases lying between them. CDR3 in amino acids: CASSFYGQHNEQFF. In DNA, the CDR3 is TGTGCCAGCAGTTTCTACGGACAGCACAATGAGCAGTTCTTC.

This clone was seen a handful of times. This chain uses TRBV6-5 with TRBJ1-4; D gene uncertain. The germline gives CDR1 MNHEY, CDR2 SVGAGI. There are 13 residues in the CDR3. Trimming removed 0 bases from V and 8 bases from J, with 7 bases in between. CDR3 protein: CASSYSFREKLFF. CDR3 sequence (DNA): TGTGCCAGCAGTTACTCGTTCCGGGAAAAACTGTTTTTT.

The chain is built from TRBV14 and TRBJ2-3; a weak D match, TRBD2 (6 bases). Germline-derived CDR1 and CDR2 are SGHDN and FVKESK. The V end lost 1 base, the J end lost 0 bases, and 8 bases lay between the germline ends. The CDR3 totals 15 residues. CDR3 amino acids: CASSQAAGSTDTQYF. In DNA, the CDR3 is TGTGCCAGCAGCCAAGCGGCGGGGAGCACAGATACGCAGTATTTT.

The CDR3 loop reads CASSLGDLQGTPYEQYF. In DNA, the CDR3 is TGCGCCAGCAGCTTGGGAGACCTACAGGGCACTCCCTACGAGCAGTACTTC. V usage is TRBV5-1 and J usage is TRBJ2-7; possible D gene TRBD1, 6 bases. Germline V CDR1 and CDR2: SGHRS, YFSETQ. V gave up 0 bases and J gave up 2 bases, with 18 bases separating them. The CDR3 length is 17 residues.

The chain recombines TRBV29-1 with TRBJ1-5; D not certain. Germline values: CDR1 SQVTM, CDR2 ANQGSEA. V lost 7 bases and J 2 bases, leaving 21 bases between the germline ends. The CDR3 totals 16 residues. In nucleotides, the CDR3 is TGCAGCGCGTCGGGTGAGGGTCTTACGGGCAATCAGCCCCAGCATTTT. Protein: CSASGEGLTGNQPQHF.

This chain connects TRBV9 to TRBJ1-5; possible D gene TRBD1, 6 bases. The CDR3 is made up of 18 amino acids. V was trimmed by 1 base and J by 3 bases, leaving 20 bases between them. From germline, CDR1 is SGDLS and CDR2 YYNGEE. The DNA for the CDR3 is TGTGCCAGCAGCGTAAGGGACACAAAACCGGGTGTCAATCAGCCCCAGCATTTT. This codes for CASSVRDTKPGVNQPQHF.

The CDR3: CASGLGNTGELFF. The CDR3 DNA follows: TGTGCTAGTGGTTTGGGGAACACCGGGGAGCTGTTTTTT. J is TRBJ2-2 and V is TRBV12-5; D unclear. Per germline, CDR1 LGHNT and CDR2 FRNRAP. The CDR3 is 13 amino acids. Deletions cut 1 base from V and 1 base from J, with 1 base between.

V and J are TRBV5-4 and TRBJ1-2; D not resolved. The length of the CDR3 is 16 residues. In germline, CDR1 is SGHNT, CDR2 YYREEE (reference sequence). The V and J ends lost 4 bases and 0 bases respectively, with 16 bases between them. The CDR3 sequence is CASSAPRGRPNYGYTF. CDR3 nucleotide sequence: TGTGCCAGCAGCGCGCCCCGCGGACGCCCTAACTATGGCTACACCTTC.